This TCR beta chain was recorded in a study of regulatory T cells in long-lasting Graves disease. The time point denotes: persistent/refractory GD, antithyroid drugs over 5 years with positive TRAb. TCR sequences were obtained from RNA taken from PBMCs. Whole-study findings and limits: It is possible that accuracy was reduced by the small size of the sample.

Both iRepertoire HTBI primers and Arm-PCR of CDR3 regions were used to build the TCR beta libraries. Original handling: Gene usage covered about 60 TRBV and 13 to 15 TRBJ segments. One entry per CDR3 protein results from TCRdb running MiXCR on the multiplex PCR reads. TCRdb's processing, not the study's, gives the V and J calls here. The sample shows roughly 300,000 distinct CDR3 sequences, 20% of them seen only once. The CDR3 loop spans 14 amino acids. The germline V gene has CDR1 LGHDT and CDR2 YNNKEL (reference sequence). V was shortened by 3 bases and J by 5 bases, with 13 bases between the two germline ends. This clonotype was found many times. Its antigen is as yet unknown.

The chain joins TRBV3-1 to TRBJ2-5, with D possibly being TRBD2 (6 bases). The source is a female donor with Graves disease. The sample in question was peripheral blood mononuclear cells (PBMCs), obtained when the disease was refractory, from a patient treated with antithyroid drugs. CDR3 nucleotides: TGTGCCAGCAGCCACACTAGCCAAGGCGAGACCCAGTACTTC. It is translated as CASSHTSQGETQYF.